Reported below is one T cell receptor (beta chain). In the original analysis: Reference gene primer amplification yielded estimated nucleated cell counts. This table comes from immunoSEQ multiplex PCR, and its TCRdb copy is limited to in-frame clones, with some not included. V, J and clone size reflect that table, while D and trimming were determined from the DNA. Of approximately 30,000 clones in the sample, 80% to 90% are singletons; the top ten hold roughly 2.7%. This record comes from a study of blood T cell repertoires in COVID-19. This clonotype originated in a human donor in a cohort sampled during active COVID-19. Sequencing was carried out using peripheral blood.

The CDR3 here is CASSESLGTGSLAFF. In nucleotides, the CDR3 is TGTGCCAGCAGCGAAAGCCTTGGGACAGGGTCTTTAGCTTTCTTT. The chain recombines TRBV7-2 with TRBJ1-1; 9 bases fit TRBD1. The trim removed 5 bases at V and 10 bases at J, leaving 14 bases unmatched. Germline CDR1 and CDR2: SGHTA and FQGNSA. The CDR3 loop spans 15 amino acids.